This T cell receptor beta chain comes out of a study of cytomegalovirus exposure and HLA in healthy donors. A few counts support this clone. The PCR had 60 Vbeta and 13 Jbeta primers. The protocol was immunoSEQ multiplex PCR, while the TCRdb copy is restricted to in-frame clones and leaves out a portion. Among about 170,000 clones listed, 65% to 75% were seen once. Germline-derived CDR1 and CDR2 are LNHNV and YYDKDF (reference sequence). V was clipped by 3 bases and J by 5 bases, with 13 bases between them. The CDR3 runs to 14 residues. This clonotype was sampled from a girl aged 5-17 years in good health and CMV-seronegative. Sequencing was performed on PBMCs. The chain is built from TRBV15 and TRBJ1-2; tentative D call: TRBD1 (5 bases). The CDR3 loop reads CATSSPPGPYGYTF. CDR3 nucleotide sequence: TGTGCCACCAGCAGCCCTCCAGGGCCTTATGGCTACACCTTC.